This T cell receptor (beta chain) was retrieved from a study of T cells in Graves' hyperthyroidism and ophthalmopathy. V dropped 6 bases and J dropped 5 bases, with 22 bases sitting between them. Germline-derived CDR1 and CDR2 are MGHDK and SYGVNS. This CDR3 region has 16 residues. In the case of this clonotype: Its antigen is currently unknown.

Researchers took RNA transcripts and amplified the TCR beta CDR3 regions from them. TCR CDR3 underwent first-round RT-PCR with the HTBI primer set. Each CDR3 protein is one row after TCRdb ran MiXCR on the multiplex PCR reads. The sample consists of 500,000 to 600,000 distinct CDR3 sequences, about 45% of them appearing once. Overall study results and limits: Blood also carried most thyroid clonotypes expanded above 0.001.

The gene calls are TRBV25-1 and TRBJ2-5; TRBD2 might be the D (6 bases). The sample comprised peripheral blood or thyroid tissue (not recorded which). The receptor's source is an adult woman with Graves' disease, either hyperthyroidism or ophthalmopathy (not recorded which). The CDR3 protein is CASSPTGSGRMETQYF. DNA of the CDR3: TGTGCCAGCAGCCCGACCGGGTCAGGGAGGATGGAGACCCAGTACTTC.